The next 21 T cell receptor beta chains were all read from a single sample in a study of post-analysis software for immune sequencing data. Overall study results and limits: TRBV5-6, TRBV5-1 and TRBV20-1 were among 4 or 5 TRBV segments more frequent in patients than controls.

Each TCR beta cDNA library carried unique molecular identifiers. TCRdb processed the PCR reads anew with MiXCR; each CDR3 protein has one entry. Of 350,000 to 450,000 distinct CDR3 sequences in the sample, roughly 35% were seen once. Their antigen targets remain unknown. The sequenced material came from blood. The receptors here all came from a girl aged 5-17 years with multiple sclerosis.

The rearrangement uses TRBV7-2 and TRBJ1-6; D unclear. This CDR3 has 14 residues. V lost 5 bases and J lost 5, with 10 bases in between. The germline gives CDR1 SGHTA, CDR2 FQGNSA. The CDR3 loop reads CASSPRPDNSPLHF. In DNA form, the CDR3 reads TGTGCCAGCAGCCCCCGGCCAGATAATTCACCCCTCCACTTT. The entire variable domain, with the rest obtained from reference TRBV7-2 and TRBJ1-6, is as follows: GAGVSQSPSNKVTEKGKDVELRCDPISGHTALYWYRQSLGQGLEFLIYFQGNSAPDKSGLPSDRFSAERTGGSVSTLTIQRTQQEDSAVYLCASSPRPDNSPLHFGNGTRLTVT.

This clonotype turned up a few times. The chain couples TRBV6-5 to TRBJ2-7; D possibly corresponds to TRBD1 (6 bases). Germline CDR1 and CDR2: MNHEY and SVGAGI. V gave up 5 bases and J gave up 1 base, with 12 bases separating them. This CDR3 is 14 amino acids long. The DNA for the CDR3 is TGTGCCAGCAGTCCGACAGGACCTTCCTACGAGCAGTACTTC. It encodes CASSPTGPSYEQYF.

In its sample, this clonotype was seen a few times. The CDR3 sequence: CASSQRPDRGDSPLHF. CDR3 coding DNA: TGCGCCAGCAGCCAAAGACCGGACAGGGGAGATTCACCCCTCCACTTT. The V call is TRBV4-3, the J call TRBJ1-6; 9 bases line up with TRBD1. The CDR3 consists of 16 residues. Germline values: CDR1 LGHNA, CDR2 YSLEER. Trimming removed 2 bases from V and 8 bases from J; junction bases left unmatched: 7.

The gene calls are TRBV29-1 and TRBJ2-3, with unresolved D. The V and J ends lost 5 bases and 3 bases respectively, with 18 bases between them. Germline CDR1 reads SQVTM; CDR2 reads ANQGSEA. The CDR3 runs 15 residues. CDR3 DNA sequence: TGCAGCGTTCCCCTATACATCCGATCTACAGATACGCAGTATTTT. Its protein is CSVPLYIRSTDTQYF.

The chain joins TRBV7-8 to TRBJ2-7; tentatively, D is TRBD1 (5 bases). From germline, CDR1 is SGHVS and CDR2 FQNEAQ. Trimming removed 5 bases at V and 0 bases at J, with 8 bases between. The CDR3 has 13 amino acids. The CDR3: CASSQGNSYEQYF. CDR3 bases: TGTGCCAGCAGCCAGGGAAACTCCTACGAGCAGTACTTC.

This clonotype has a handful of counts. V usage is TRBV29-1 and J usage is TRBJ2-1; TRBD2 agrees at 13 bases. V shed 8 bases and J 7 bases; nucleotides not matched to a gene: 8. The germline V gene has CDR1 SQVTM and CDR2 ANQGSEA. CDR3 length: 14 residues. Here the CDR3 DNA reads TGCAGCACCTTACCGGGACTAGCGGGGAATGAGCAGTTCTTC. Amino acids: CSTLPGLAGNEQFF.

The sample holds a few counts of this clonotype. The rearrangement joins TRBV24-1 to TRBJ2-1; perhaps TRBD1 as D (6 bases). Germline CDR1 and CDR2: KGHDR and SFDVKD. Trimming left V 4 bases short and J 14 bases short, with 20 bases between. CDR3 length: 14 amino acids. The CDR3 is CATSEGQRPMVKFF. CDR3 DNA: TGTGCCACCAGTGAAGGACAGAGACCAATGGTGAAGTTCTTC.

This clonotype has only a few counts. This chain joins TRBV2 and TRBJ2-7, with D perhaps matching TRBD1 (6 bases). Germline CDR1 SNHLY, CDR2 FYNNEI. V lost 0 bases and J lost 3, with 9 bases in between. The CDR3 is made up of 14 amino acids. The CDR3 protein is CASSEAEGHYEQYF. In nucleotides, the CDR3 is TGTGCCAGCAGTGAAGCTGAGGGACACTACGAGCAGTACTTC.

This clonotype occurred once. V and J are TRBV5-5 and TRBJ1-3; TRBD1 aligns across 8 bases. J lost 2 bases, V lost 4 bases, and 5 bases had no gene match. There are 15 residues in the CDR3. In germline, CDR1 is SGHKS, CDR2 YYEKEE (reference sequence). The DNA of the CDR3 is TGTGCCAGCAGCCGGACAGGGAACCCTGGAAACACCATATATTTT. Its translation is CASSRTGNPGNTIYF.

This clonotype was picked up many times. The V call is TRBV6-2 or TRBV6-3, the J call TRBJ2-5; D could derive from TRBD1 or TRBD2 (6 bases each). The ends were cut back, 2 bases at V and 0 bases at J, with 16 bases in the middle. CDR1 is MNHEY and CDR2 is SVGEGT in the germline V gene. The CDR3 is made up of 17 amino acids. As DNA, the CDR3 is TGTGCCAGCAGTTACGGGGGGACAAGCACCTACCAAGAGACCCAGTACTTC. Amino acids: CASSYGGTSTYQETQYF.

The chain joins TRBV6-2 or TRBV6-3 to TRBJ2-5; 13 nucleotides line up with TRBD2. The CDR3 has 17 residues. CDR1 and CDR2 from the germline V gene are MNHEY and SVGEGT. V was pared by 6 bases and J by 7 bases, with 14 bases of the junction left unmatched. CDR3 protein: CASSSGTSGVGPGTQYF. The CDR3, as DNA: TGTGCCAGCAGCTCCGGGACTAGCGGGGTAGGCCCCGGGACCCAGTACTTC.

This clonotype was observed a handful of times. The chain employs TRBV7-9 and TRBJ1-1; D remains unclear. CDR3 length equals 12 residues. Trimming took 3 bases from V and 3 from J, leaving 5 bases between them. The germline V gene has CDR1 SEHNR and CDR2 FQNEAQ (reference sequence). CDR3 in DNA: TGTGCCAGCAGCTTGGAGGACACTGAAGCTTTCTTT. Translation gives CASSLEDTEAFF.

This sequence joins TRBV7-8 and TRBJ1-6; tentatively, D is TRBD1 (5 bases). The germline gives CDR1 SGHVS, CDR2 FQNEAQ. The CDR3 sequence is 18 residues long. With 5 bases removed from V and 0 bases from J, the gap between germline ends came to 17 bases. CDR3 region: CASSTGGRPSSYNSPLHF. As DNA, the CDR3 is TGTGCCAGCAGCACGGGGGGTCGCCCGAGCTCCTATAATTCACCCCTCCACTTT.

The chain recombines TRBV3-1 with TRBJ2-1, with 8 bases identical to TRBD2. The CDR3 covers 15 residues. V lost 0 bases, J lost 9 bases, and 7 bases stayed unmatched. Per the germline V gene, CDR1 is LGHDT and CDR2 is YNNKEL (reference sequence). CDR3 coding DNA: TGTGCCAGCAGCCAAGATCACGGGGGGGCAGGTGAGCAGTTCTTC. Translated, it gives CASSQDHGGAGEQFF.

This clonotype was seen only a few times. This chain uses TRBV6-2 or TRBV6-3 with TRBJ1-2, with TRBD1 identical over 10 bases. The germline CDR1 and CDR2 sequences are MNHEY and SVGEGT. The V and J ends lost 7 bases and 5 bases, in that order; junction bases with no gene match: 7. There are 14 residues in the CDR3. For the CDR3, the DNA is TGTGCCAGCAAGACGACAGGGGGCGCTTATGGCTACACCTTC. This codes for CASKTTGGAYGYTF.

The table lists this clonotype with a few counts. The rearrangement links TRBV7-3 to TRBJ1-1; the D gene is possibly TRBD1 (6 bases). Germline lookup yields CDR1 SGHTA and CDR2 FQGTGA. The CDR3 runs to 14 residues. Trimming removed 1 base at V and 4 bases at J, with 10 bases between. The CDR3 nucleotides read TGTGCCAGCAGCTTAAAGGGGGGAGGCACTGAAGCTTTCTTT. Residues: CASSLKGGGTEAFF.

V usage is TRBV18 and J usage is TRBJ1-1, with D perhaps TRBD1 (5 bases). Germline CDR1 and CDR2: KGHSH and LQKENI. Trimming pared 3 bases from V and 3 bases from J, leaving 14 bases between. The CDR3 spans 15 residues. The CDR3 loop reads CASSPVAGSDTEAFF. The CDR3 DNA reads TGTGCCAGCTCACCGGTCGCAGGGTCGGACACTGAAGCTTTCTTT.

The chain links TRBV12-3 or TRBV12-4 to TRBJ1-2; D is ambiguous. V shed 5 bases and J shed 2 bases, with 12 bases lying between them. The CDR3 runs to 14 residues. In nucleotides, the CDR3 is TGTGCCAGCAGTCGGACGTACAACAACTATGGCTACACCTTC. As protein: CASSRTYNNYGYTF.

This clonotype showed up just a few times. The V gene is TRBV12-3 or TRBV12-4, the J gene TRBJ1-1, with D uncertain. Trimming shortened V by 3 bases and J by 3 bases, and 8 bases separated the two germline ends. The CDR3 totals 13 residues. This chain's CDR3 is CASSFWGDTEAFF. CDR3 DNA: TGTGCCAGCAGTTTTTGGGGTGACACTGAAGCTTTCTTT.

There are a few counts of this clonotype. V is TRBV29-1 and J is TRBJ1-5; no clear D gene. Trimming stripped 3 bases from V and 5 bases from J, with 11 bases between. Germline V lookup: CDR1 SQVTM, CDR2 ANQGSEA. The CDR3 is 13 residues long. DNA of the CDR3: TGCAGCGTTGAGGCTGGGAGGGATCAGCCCCAGCATTTT. The encoded protein is CSVEAGRDQPQHF.

This chain uses TRBV7-9 with TRBJ1-5; TRBD1 is a possible D gene (6 bases). V shed 4 bases and J shed 5 bases, with 9 bases lying between them. Per germline, CDR1 SEHNR and CDR2 FQNEAQ (reference sequence). The CDR3 contains 13 residues. The CDR3, as DNA: TGTGCCAGCAGCTCGACAGGCTATCAGCCCCAGCATTTT. Translated: CASSSTGYQPQHF.